The 8 T cell receptor beta chains listed next were all sequenced from one sample in a study of beta chain features in type 1 diabetes (dated by TCRdb to the late 2010s). The library was produced with the immunoSEQ multiplex PCR assay. The High Capacity cDNA Reverse Transcription Kit was used to reverse transcribe all of the isolated RNA, meaning that expressed TCRB transcripts were what got sequenced. TCRdb carries this immuneACCESS record with in-frame sequences only. Its versions omit some clonotypes, under half of them owing to an unresolved V gene in the studies checked, with the rest unexplained. The sample includes 900,000 or so clones, with roughly 17% observed a single time. Clones ranked in the top ten supply roughly 0.025% of the sample. Sequenced input: naive CD4+ T cells from blood. What this sample's cell subset or site label stands for: true naive CD4+ T cells. These TCRs come from a woman between 18 and 29 years old in good health.

This clone was detected only a few times. V is TRBV9 and J is TRBJ2-7, with D unclear. The CDR3 covers 15 residues. Deletions cut 4 bases from V and 2 bases from J, with 16 bases between. Germline lookup yields CDR1 SGDLS and CDR2 YYNGEE. The CDR3 region is CASSPAPVPTYEQYF. Here the CDR3 DNA reads TGTGCCAGCAGCCCCGCCCCCGTCCCCACCTACGAGCAGTACTTC.

The chain is built from TRBV29-1 and TRBJ2-3; D could derive from TRBD1 or TRBD2 (6 bases each). The CDR3 extends over 13 amino acids. Trimming shortened V by 3 bases and J by 3 bases, and 10 bases separated the two germline ends. Germline loops: CDR1 SQVTM, CDR2 ANQGSEA. CDR3: CSVDRRGTDTQYF. In DNA, the CDR3 is TGCAGCGTTGACAGGAGGGGGACAGATACGCAGTATTTT.

The J gene is TRBJ1-2, the V gene TRBV7-3; 11 bases map to TRBD1. The germline V gene encodes CDR1 SGHTA and CDR2 FQGTGA. This CDR3 region has 14 residues. V dropped 5 bases and J dropped 5; count of bases not matched to a gene: 4. CDR3 bases: TGTGCCAGCAGCCCAGGGACAGGGGGATATGGCTACACCTTC. This gives the protein CASSPGTGGYGYTF. Variable domain in full (rest from reference TRBV7-3 and TRBJ1-2): GAGVSQTPSNKVTEKGKYVELRCDPISGHTALYWYRQSLGQGPEFLIYFQGTGAADDSGLPNDRFFAVRPEGSVSTLKIQRTERGDSAVYLCASSPGTGGYGYTFGSGTRLTVV.

The V and J genes are TRBV7-3 and TRBJ2-1, with TRBD2 matching over 10 bases. V shed 5 bases and J 8 bases; nucleotides not matched to a gene: 9. Germline values: CDR1 SGHTA, CDR2 FQGTGA. This CDR3 has 15 residues. CDR3 nucleotide sequence: TGTGCCAGCAGCCCCGCTAGCGGGAGAGGGTATGAGCAGTTCTTC. This sequence encodes CASSPASGRGYEQFF.

The chain employs TRBV7-2 and TRBJ2-7; the D gene is possibly TRBD1 (5 bases). CDR3 length: 13 residues. Germline assignment: CDR1 SGHTA and CDR2 FQGNSA. Trimming took off 2 bases at V and 3 bases at J, with 8 bases between the two ends. The CDR3 DNA reads TGTGCCAGCAGCTTATCAGGGATCTACGAGCAGTACTTC. Amino acids: CASSLSGIYEQYF.

The chain recombines TRBV28 with TRBJ2-5, with 8 bases identical to TRBD2. Germline values: CDR1 MDHEN, CDR2 SYDVKM. The CDR3 has 16 residues. V lost 6 bases, J lost 4 bases, and 13 bases stayed unmatched. The CDR3 is CASSLAPGGRSETQYF. The CDR3 DNA follows: TGTGCCAGCAGCCTAGCCCCGGGGGGGCGCTCAGAGACCCAGTACTTC. Complete variable domain (other parts from reference TRBV28 and TRBJ2-5): DVKVTQSSRYLVKRTGEKVFLECVQDMDHENMFWYRQDPGLGLRLIYFSYDVKMKEKGDIPEGYSVSREKKERFSLILESASTNQTSMYLCASSLAPGGRSETQYFGPGTRLLVL.

This clone appeared a few times. The V and J genes are TRBV4-3 and TRBJ2-3; 7 bases map to TRBD1. This CDR3 has 18 residues. With 1 base clipped from V and 3 bases from J, the junction kept 13 bases outside the gene matches. Germline V gives CDR1 LGHNA, CDR2 YSLEER. The chain's CDR3 is CASSQATTGKNPTDTQYF. The CDR3 DNA follows: TGCGCCAGCAGCCAAGCGACGACAGGGAAGAACCCAACAGATACGCAGTATTTT.

About this clone itself: Compared with germline, one end of the junction differs, possibly owing to a read error. This CDR3 reads CASSPQTSSVSYEQNF. CDR3 DNA sequence: TGCGCCAGCAGCCCTCAAACTAGCTCCGTCTCCTACGAGCAGAACTTC. The chain links TRBV4-3 to TRBJ2-7; D is possibly TRBD2 (6 bases). Germline loops: CDR1 LGHNA, CDR2 YSLEER. CDR3 size: 16 residues.